A selection of T cell receptor beta chains follows, all from one sample in a study of CD4+ T cells in melanoma. The assay was immunoSEQ multiplex PCR, and TCRdb's table has in-frame clones only and misses some. The sample holds some 110,000 clones, around 92% seen once. The sample comprised peripheral blood. These receptors were taken from a human donor with melanoma. The CDR3 runs from the conserved cysteine through the conserved F or W.

>TRBJ1-1|TRBV28
CASSLSQGTEAFF
>TRBJ2-2|TRBV28
CASSSRLAGGSGELFF
>TRBJ2-6|TRBV28
CASSSTGRGANVLTF
>TRBJ2-7|TRBV9
CASSGNRGVSSEQYF
>TRBJ2-2|TRBV10-3
CAIKFAGLHTGELFF
>TRBJ1-4|TRBV7-2
CASSQNPRSATNEKLFF
>TRBJ2-1|TRBV7-9
CASIRTGLADNEQFF
>TRBJ1-3|TRBV19
CASRVQTVSGNTIYF
>TRBJ2-5|TRBV7-7
CASSSGTLETQYF
>TRBJ2-3|TRBV5-4
CASSSSSGSLTDTQYF
>TRBJ2-1|TRBV5-1
CASSEGLAGGLSSYNEQFF
>TRBJ1-3|TRBV19
CASSYRTGAGNTIYF
>TRBJ2-5|TRBV7-2
CASSPLAGGRETQYF
>TRBJ2-3|TRBV6-4
CAQTWTPDTQYF
>TRBJ1-2|TRBV6-1
CASGSAGASAGYTF
>TRBJ1-1|TRBV30
CAWRPGGGAEAFF
>TRBJ1-1|TRBV7-3
CASSWGTDTEAFF
>TRBJ1-2|TRBV7-7
CASSPAWASRGRGTSYGYTF
>TRBJ2-2|TRBV28
CASWRGPNTGELFF
>TRBJ2-5|TRBV6-5
CASRGAGEETQYF
>TRBJ2-1|TRBV4-2
CASSQVSGRSVEQFF
>TRBJ2-3|TRBV11-2
CASSRLAGGPSDTQYF
>TRBJ2-2|TRBV10-2
CASRDTSSGGELFF
>TRBJ1-2|TRBV6-6
CASSLQGNYGYTF